This entry lists 8 T cell receptor beta chains sequenced from one sample in a study of CD8+CD57+ T cells in acquired aplastic anemia. Those patients picked for sequencing had displayed CD8+CD57+ cell expansion on flow cytometry. Using genomic DNA as the template, TCR beta VDJ and CDR3 profiling was carried out. TCRdb reprocessed the reads with MiXCR, giving one entry per CDR3 protein. The sample has around 170,000 distinct CDR3 sequences, roughly half seen once. Sequenced input: sorted CD4+, CD8+, or CD8+CD57+ T cells (not recorded which) from PBMCs. The receptors come from a human donor with aplastic anemia.

The chain employs TRBV29-1 and TRBJ1-2, with D tentatively TRBD1 (5 bases). Per germline, CDR1 SQVTM and CDR2 ANQGSEA. V was trimmed by 1 base and J by 4 bases, leaving 10 bases between them. The CDR3 has 13 residues. CDR3 nucleotides: TGCAGCGTTGAAGTGGGGGATACCTATGGCTACACCTTC. Encoded protein: CSVEVGDTYGYTF.

The V gene is TRBV2, the J gene TRBJ1-4; a weak D match, TRBD1 (5 bases). The CDR3 is 15 amino acids. The V gene's germline CDR1 is SNHLY and CDR2 FYNNEI. V dropped 10 bases and J dropped 0 bases, with 15 bases sitting between them. As DNA, the CDR3 is TGTGCCAACAGGCGGGAGACAGCAACTAATGAAAAACTGTTTTTT. Its protein product is CANRRETATNEKLFF.

J is TRBJ2-7 and V is TRBV4-1; D is possibly TRBD1 (5 bases). Trimming left V 0 bases short and J 0 bases short, with 12 bases between. Germline assignment: CDR1 MGHRA and CDR2 YSYEKL. The CDR3 contains 16 residues. The CDR3 reads CASSQDITGVSYEQYF. The CDR3 nucleotides are TGCGCCAGCAGCCAAGATATTACAGGCGTCTCCTACGAGCAGTACTTC.

This chain uses TRBV6-1 with TRBJ1-1; TRBD1 agrees at 8 bases. V shed 6 bases and J 5 bases; nucleotides not matched to a gene: 14. The CDR3 covers 16 residues. Germline V gene lookup returns CDR1 MNHNS and CDR2 SASEGT. The CDR3 region has the DNA TGTGCCAGCAGCCTACGAGCCAGGGGGCGATGGACTGAAGCTTTCTTT. Translation: CASSLRARGRWTEAFF.

This clonotype was detected many times. The V call is TRBV7-9, the J call TRBJ2-7, with 7 bases lining up with TRBD1. CDR1 and CDR2 from the germline V gene are SEHNR and FQNEAQ (reference sequence). Trimming at V came to 6 bases and at J to 6 bases, leaving 5 bases not matched to a gene. This CDR3 has 12 amino acids. Written as DNA, the CDR3 is TGTGCCAGCAGTTCCAGGGGGATCGAGCAGTACTTC. Amino acid sequence: CASSSRGIEQYF.

CDR3 sequence (DNA): TGTGCCAGCAGTTTATACATACGCGAGACCCAGTACTTC. Amino acids: CASSLYIRETQYF. V usage is TRBV12-3 or TRBV12-4 and J usage is TRBJ2-5; D ambiguous. Trimming took 2 bases from V and 5 from J, leaving 9 bases between them. This CDR3 is 13 amino acids long.

The V call is TRBV7-8, the J call TRBJ2-7, with D unclear. Between the trimmed V and J ends, which lost 10 bases and 5 bases, there was a span of 15 bases. CDR3 length: 12 amino acids. Germline V gives CDR1 SGHVS, CDR2 FQNEAQ. As DNA, the CDR3 is TGTGCCATCCCCATTGGCCCCGACGAGCAGTACTTC. Translated, it gives CAIPIGPDEQYF.

This clonotype showed up just a few times. This chain connects TRBV10-3 to TRBJ1-4; no definite D call. V lost 7 bases to trimming and J lost 5 bases, with 8 bases between them. CDR1 and CDR2 from the germline V gene are ENHRY and SYGVKD. CDR3 length: 12 residues. CDR3 sequence reads: CAIMAENEKLFF. The CDR3 DNA reads as TGTGCCATCATGGCAGAGAATGAAAAACTGTTTTTT.